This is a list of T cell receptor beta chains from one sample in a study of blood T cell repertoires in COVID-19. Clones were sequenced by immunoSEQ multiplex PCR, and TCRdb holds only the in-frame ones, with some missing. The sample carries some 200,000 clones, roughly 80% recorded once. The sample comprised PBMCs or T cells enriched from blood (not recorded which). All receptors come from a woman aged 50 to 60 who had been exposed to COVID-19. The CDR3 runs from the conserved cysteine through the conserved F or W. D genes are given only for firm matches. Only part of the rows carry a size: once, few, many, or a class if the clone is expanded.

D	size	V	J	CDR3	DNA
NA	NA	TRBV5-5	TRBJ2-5	CASSFTSAMGGTQYF	TGTGCCAGCAGCTTCACCTCCGCTATGGGGGGGACCCAGTACTTC
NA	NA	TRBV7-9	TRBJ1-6	CASRSTGNYNSPLHF	TGTGCCAGCAGGTCAACAGGGAACTATAATTCACCCCTCCACTTT
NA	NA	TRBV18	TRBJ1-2	CASSLPGGARDYTF	TGTGCCAGCTCCCTCCCCGGGGGTGCCCGCGACTACACCTTC
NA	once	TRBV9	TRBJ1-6	CASSGHRVPNSPLHF	TGTGCCAGCAGCGGACACAGGGTCCCCAATTCACCCCTCCACTTT
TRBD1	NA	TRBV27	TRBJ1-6	CASTPGQGNSPLHF	TGTGCCAGCACCCCGGGACAGGGAAACTCACCCCTCCACTTT
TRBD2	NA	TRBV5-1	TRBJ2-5	CASSLDRQGGETQYF	TGCGCCAGCAGCTTGGATCGGCAGGGAGGGGAGACCCAGTACTTC
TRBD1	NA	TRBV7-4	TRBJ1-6	CASSFCRGHSPLHF	TGTGCCAGCAGCTTTTGTAGGGGGCACTCACCCCTCCACTTT
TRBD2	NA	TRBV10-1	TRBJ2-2	CASSESRGGIGGELFF	TGCGCCAGCAGTGAGTCCCGGGGGGGCATCGGCGGGGAGCTGTTTTTT
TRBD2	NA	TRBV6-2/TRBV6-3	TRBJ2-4	CASSYGTSDLGKNIQYF	TGTGCCAGCAGTTACGGGACTAGTGACTTAGGCAAAAACATTCAGTACTTC
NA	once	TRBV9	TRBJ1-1	CASRGTEAFF	TGTGCCAGTCGGGGGACTGAAGCTTTCTTT
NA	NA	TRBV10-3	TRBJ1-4	CAISRGINEKLFF	TGTGCCATCAGTAGGGGCATTAATGAAAAACTGTTTTTT
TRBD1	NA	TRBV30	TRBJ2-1	CAWSVGQGGYNEQFF	TGTGCCTGGAGTGTGGGACAGGGAGGCTACAATGAGCAGTTCTTC
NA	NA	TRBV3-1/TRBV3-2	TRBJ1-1	CASSQDEGLWTEAFF	TGTGCCAGCAGCCAAGATGAGGGCCTTTGGACTGAAGCTTTCTTT
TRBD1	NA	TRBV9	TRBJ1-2	CASSVEGQGNYGYTF	TGTGCCAGCAGCGTAGAGGGACAGGGTAACTATGGCTACACCTTC
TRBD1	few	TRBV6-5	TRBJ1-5	CASSADRGQQPQHF	TGTGCCAGCAGCGCGGACAGGGGTCAACAGCCCCAGCATTTT
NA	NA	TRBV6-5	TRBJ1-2	CASSIYGGHGYTF	TGTGCCAGCTCTATCTACGGAGGCCATGGCTACACCTTC
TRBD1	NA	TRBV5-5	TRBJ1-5	CASSGGTGGNSNQPQHF	TGTGCCAGCAGCGGAGGGACAGGGGGAAATAGCAATCAGCCCCAGCATTTT
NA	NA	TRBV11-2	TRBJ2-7	CASSLPTTGIDYEQYF	TGTGCCAGCAGCCTCCCCACCACAGGGATCGACTACGAGCAGTACTTC
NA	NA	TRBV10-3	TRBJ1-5	CAIGGSPNQPQHF	TGTGCCATCGGAGGCAGCCCTAATCAGCCCCAGCATTTT
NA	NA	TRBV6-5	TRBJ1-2	CASSPDRGRTF	TGTGCCAGCAGCCCCGACCGCGGAAGGACCTTC
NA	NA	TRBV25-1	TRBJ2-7	CASSGDIAYEQYF	TGTGCCAGCAGTGGGGACATAGCCTACGAGCAGTACTTC
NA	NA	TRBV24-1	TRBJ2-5	CATSDPLGQGAGQETQYF	TGTGCCACCAGTGATCCCCTTGGACAGGGAGCGGGGCAAGAGACCCAGTACTTC
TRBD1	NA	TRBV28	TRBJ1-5	CASRTDRVSNQPQHF	TGTGCCAGCAGGACGGACAGGGTAAGCAATCAGCCCCAGCATTTT
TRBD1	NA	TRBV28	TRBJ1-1	CASSPGDRDLNTEAFF	TGTGCCAGCAGCCCCGGGGACAGAGATCTGAACACTGAAGCTTTCTTT